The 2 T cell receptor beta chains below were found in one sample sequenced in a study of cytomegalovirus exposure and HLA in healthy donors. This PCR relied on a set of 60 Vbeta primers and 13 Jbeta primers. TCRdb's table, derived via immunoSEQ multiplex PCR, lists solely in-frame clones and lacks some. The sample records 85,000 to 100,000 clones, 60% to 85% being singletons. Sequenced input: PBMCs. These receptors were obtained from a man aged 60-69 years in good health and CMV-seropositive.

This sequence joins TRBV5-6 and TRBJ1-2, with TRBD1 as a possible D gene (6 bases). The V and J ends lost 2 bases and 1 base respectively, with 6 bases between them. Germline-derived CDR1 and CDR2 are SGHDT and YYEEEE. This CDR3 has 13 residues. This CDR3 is CASSLQGNYGYTF. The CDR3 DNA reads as TGTGCCAGCAGCTTACAGGGTAACTATGGCTACACCTTC.

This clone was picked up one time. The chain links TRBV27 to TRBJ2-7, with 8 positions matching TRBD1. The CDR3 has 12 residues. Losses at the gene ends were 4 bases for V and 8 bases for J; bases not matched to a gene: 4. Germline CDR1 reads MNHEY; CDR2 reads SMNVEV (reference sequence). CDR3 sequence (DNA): TGTGCCAGCAGTTCAGGGGGCGAGAAGCAGTACTTC. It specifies CASSSGGEKQYF.